The clone carrying this T cell receptor beta chain was observed a handful of times. Germline values: CDR1 SQVTM, CDR2 ANQGSEA. Trimming took off 1 base at V and 10 bases at J, with 13 bases between the two ends. The CDR3 contains 12 residues. The data stem from a study of blood T cell repertoires in COVID-19. Study overall: T cells, B-cell-depleted T cells, or PBMCs provided the cDNA or gDNA that served as material.

Original processing notes: Estimation of nucleated cell counts was performed using reference gene primer amplification. The assay was immunoSEQ multiplex PCR, and TCRdb's table has in-frame clones only and misses some. That table gives V, J and clone size, and the DNA gave D and trimming. The sample records approximately 210,000 clones, about four fifths being singletons. The chain joins TRBV29-1 to TRBJ1-1; weak D call: TRBD1 (5 bases). Sequencing input: peripheral blood. The TCR was taken from an elderly woman with acute or convalescent COVID-19. The chain's CDR3 is CSVEVRNQGAFF. Here the CDR3 DNA reads TGCAGCGTTGAAGTCAGGAACCAGGGAGCTTTCTTT.